One sample yielded the 20 T cell receptor beta chains listed below, sequenced in a study of T cell responses to AZD1222 COVID-19 vaccine. Data came from immunoSEQ multiplex PCR; TCRdb stores just in-frame clones and leaves some out. The table lists tens of thousands of clones, about 88% of them singletons. The sample consisted of peripheral blood, taken 28 days after the second AZD1222 dose. Receptor source: an adult who received the AZD1222 COVID-19 vaccine.

The rearrangement joins TRBV19 to TRBJ2-7, with D perhaps TRBD1 (5 bases). Germline V gene lookup returns CDR1 LNHDA and CDR2 SQIVND (reference sequence). The CDR3 contains 13 residues. Trimming pared 3 bases from V and 2 bases from J, leaving 8 bases between. The CDR3 bases are TGTGCCAGTAGTATGGGGCTGCCCTACGAGCAGTACGTC. Translation gives CASSMGLPYEQYV.

V and J are TRBV10-3 and TRBJ1-2; D is unclear. The CDR3 has 13 amino acids. Per the germline V gene, CDR1 is ENHRY and CDR2 is SYGVKD. V lost 8 bases and J 4 bases, leaving 14 bases between the germline ends. CDR3 nucleotides: TGTGCCATCGGGGTATCGGAATCCTATGGCTACACCTTC. Translated: CAIGVSESYGYTF.

The chain combines TRBV24-1 with TRBJ1-1; 7 nucleotides match TRBD1. CDR1 KGHDR and CDR2 SFDVKD come from the germline V gene. The CDR3 totals 14 residues. J lost 0 bases, V lost 9 bases, and 6 bases had no gene match. CDR3 residues: CATWEGALNTEAFF. The CDR3 DNA reads as TGTGCCACCTGGGAGGGGGCCTTGAACACTGAAGCTTTCTTT.

The rearrangement links TRBV7-2 to TRBJ1-3; a possible D gene is TRBD1 (5 bases). V lost 6 bases and J 4 bases, leaving 16 bases between the germline ends. The CDR3 runs to 15 residues. Germline-derived CDR1 and CDR2 are SGHTA and FQGNSA. Written as DNA, the CDR3 is TGTGCCAGCAGTTCAAGAAGGGACTCCGGAAACACCATATATTTT. It encodes CASSSRRDSGNTIYF. Supplemented by reference TRBV7-2 and TRBJ1-3, the full variable domain reads GAGVSQSPSNKVTEKGKDVELRCDPISGHTALYWYRQSLGQGLEFLIYFQGNSAPDKSGLPSDRFSAERTGGSVSTLTIQRTQQEDSAVYLCASSSRRDSGNTIYFGEGSWLTVV.

This chain uses TRBV28 with TRBJ1-1; D is ambiguous. The CDR3 spans 11 residues. Trimming took off 6 bases at V and 0 bases at J, with 2 bases between the two ends. Germline lookup yields CDR1 MDHEN and CDR2 SYDVKM. The CDR3 loop is CASRVNTEAFF. For the CDR3, the DNA is TGTGCCAGCAGAGTGAACACTGAAGCTTTCTTT.

Only one count was recorded for this clone. The CDR3 here is CASSLGRTGYYGYTF. In nucleotides, the CDR3 is TGTGCCAGCAGCTTAGGTAGGACAGGTTACTATGGCTACACCTTC. The chain has TRBV7-2 and TRBJ1-2, with 7 positions matching TRBD1. Per germline, CDR1 SGHTA and CDR2 FQGNSA. The V gene end was trimmed by 1 base and the J gene end by 3 bases; junction bases not matched to a gene: 5. The CDR3 extends over 15 amino acids.

The genes are TRBV29-1 and TRBJ2-2; D could derive from TRBD1 or TRBD2 (5 bases each). Germline V gene lookup returns CDR1 SQVTM and CDR2 ANQGSEA. V was clipped by 7 bases and J by 0 bases, with 9 bases between them. The length of the CDR3 is 13 residues. This CDR3 is CSGGRTNTGELFF. CDR3 nucleotide sequence: TGCAGCGGGGGACGGACGAACACCGGGGAGCTGTTTTTT.

The chain couples TRBV19 to TRBJ1-3, with 8 bases lining up with TRBD1. Trimming removed 4 bases from V and 3 bases from J; junction bases left unmatched: 11. The germline CDR1 and CDR2 sequences are LNHDA and SQIVND (reference sequence). There are 17 residues in the CDR3. In DNA form, the CDR3 reads TGTGCCAGTAGTACTGGGCAGGGGGCGACTGGTGGAAACACCATATATTTT. Encoded protein: CASSTGQGATGGNTIYF.

J is TRBJ1-6 and V is TRBV6-5, with D unresolved. CDR1 is MNHEY and CDR2 is SVGAGI in the germline V gene. The CDR3 covers 14 residues. The V end lost 3 bases, the J end lost 8 bases, and 11 bases lay between the germline ends. The CDR3 region has the DNA TGTGCCAGCAGTTATAAGGGTGTGGATTCACCCCTCCACTTT. This codes for CASSYKGVDSPLHF.

The chain is built from TRBV5-1 and TRBJ2-5; 9 nucleotides agree with TRBD1. The CDR3 has 13 residues. CDR1 and CDR2 (germline): SGHRS, YFSETQ. The V and J ends lost 3 bases and 5 bases, in that order; junction bases with no gene match: 2. The CDR3 bases are TGCGCCAGCAGCTGGGACAGGGCTGAGACCCAGTACTTC. Its translation: CASSWDRAETQYF.

The chain links TRBV28 to TRBJ2-2, with D uncertain. Trimming took off 6 bases at V and 5 bases at J, with 10 bases between the two ends. The CDR3 consists of 13 residues. The germline gives CDR1 MDHEN, CDR2 SYDVKM. The CDR3 DNA reads TGTGCCAGCAGCCCACAGTGGACCGGGGAGCTGTTTTTT. It is translated as CASSPQWTGELFF.

This chain links TRBV7-9 with TRBJ1-5; tentative D call: TRBD1 (6 bases). V lost 4 bases to trimming and J lost 2 bases, with 18 bases between them. The CDR3 has 17 amino acids. Per germline, CDR1 SEHNR and CDR2 FQNEAQ (reference sequence). CDR3 residues: CASSSSTGFEGNQPQHF. The CDR3 DNA follows: TGTGCCAGCAGCTCGTCTACAGGGTTTGAGGGCAATCAGCCCCAGCATTTT.

The gene calls are TRBV5-1 and TRBJ1-5; perhaps TRBD1 as D (5 bases). The CDR3 loop spans 18 amino acids. Trimming took off 3 bases at V and 0 bases at J, with 19 bases between the two ends. The germline gives CDR1 SGHRS, CDR2 YFSETQ. The CDR3 loop reads CASSSRVRDIYSNQPQHF. CDR3 bases: TGCGCCAGCAGCTCCAGGGTCAGAGACATATATAGCAATCAGCCCCAGCATTTT.

Here the CDR3 DNA reads TGTGCCAGTAGTATGAGCACGAATTCAGATACGCAGTATTTT. This encodes CASSMSTNSDTQYF. The J gene is TRBJ2-3, the V gene TRBV19; D not resolved. Trimming took 3 bases from V and 4 from J, leaving 11 bases between them. Germline-derived CDR1 and CDR2 are LNHDA and SQIVND (reference sequence). CDR3 size: 14 residues.

The genes are TRBV6-5 and TRBJ2-1; 10 bases agree with TRBD2. Germline lookup yields CDR1 MNHEY and CDR2 SVGAGI. Trimming removed 2 bases from V and 8 bases from J; junction bases left unmatched: 3. The length of the CDR3 is 14 residues. The CDR3 bases are TGTGCCAGCAGTTACCGGACTAGCGGATATGAGCAGTTCTTC. This encodes CASSYRTSGYEQFF.

This chain links TRBV19 with TRBJ1-1; D is uncertain. Looked up from germline, CDR1 is LNHDA and CDR2 is SQIVND (reference sequence). This CDR3 is 13 amino acids long. V was trimmed by 3 bases and J by 2 bases, leaving 7 bases between them. Written as DNA, the CDR3 is TGTGCCAGTAGTATGTGGCCCAACACTGAAGCTTTCTTT. Its translation is CASSMWPNTEAFF.

This chain connects TRBV30 to TRBJ1-2; D call uncertain. V was trimmed by 0 bases and J by 2 bases, leaving 7 bases between them. Germline V gene lookup returns CDR1 GTSNPN and CDR2 SVGIG (reference sequence). This CDR3 has 13 amino acids. This chain's CDR3 is CAWSVMSNYGYTF. The DNA for the CDR3 is TGTGCCTGGAGTGTGATGTCAAACTATGGCTACACCTTC.

The chain is built from TRBV18 and TRBJ2-7; TRBD1 might be the D (5 bases). The CDR3 has 15 residues. V lost 1 base and J 5 bases, leaving 15 bases between the germline ends. Germline CDR1 and CDR2: KGHSH and LQKENI. Here the CDR3 reads CASSPLRQSCHEQYV. The CDR3 nucleotides are TGTGCCAGCTCACCACTTCGACAGAGCTGTCACGAGCAGTACGTC.

The chain is built from TRBV7-2 and TRBJ1-2; a weak D match, TRBD1 (5 bases). The CDR3 sequence is 13 residues long. The V end lost 5 bases, the J end lost 7 bases, and 14 bases lay between the germline ends. CDR1 SGHTA and CDR2 FQGNSA come from the germline V gene. The CDR3 region is CASSVSSRAGYTF. The CDR3 DNA reads as TGTGCCAGCAGCGTGTCCAGCAGGGCTGGCTACACCTTC. The whole variable domain, filled in from reference TRBV7-2 and TRBJ1-2, reads GAGVSQSPSNKVTEKGKDVELRCDPISGHTALYWYRQSLGQGLEFLIYFQGNSAPDKSGLPSDRFSAERTGGSVSTLTIQRTQQEDSAVYLCASSVSSRAGYTFGSGTRLTVV.

The chain carries TRBV6-5 and TRBJ2-5, with 8 bases fitting TRBD1. CDR3 length: 15 residues. Germline V gives CDR1 MNHEY, CDR2 SVGAGI. The J segment lost 4 bases and the V segment lost 8 bases, leaving 12 bases of the junction unmatched. This CDR3 reads CASPPRAGGGETQYF. As DNA, the CDR3 is TGTGCCAGCCCGCCGCGGGCAGGGGGCGGAGAGACCCAGTACTTC.